A selection of T cell receptor beta chains follows, all from one sample in a study of blood T cell repertoires in COVID-19. TCRdb's copy holds only in-frame clones and misses some; the assay was immunoSEQ multiplex PCR. The sample records about 220,000 clones, roughly 80% being singletons. The sample was peripheral blood. These receptor sequences come from a middle-aged woman with active or convalescent COVID-19. The CDR3 runs from the conserved cysteine through the conserved F or W. The order of the fields is V gene, CDR3 length, J gene, CDR3 protein.

V gene: TRBV4-1; CDR3 length: 14; J gene: TRBJ1-5; CDR3 protein: CASSQAGMFQPQHF
V gene: TRBV5-4; CDR3 length: 12; J gene: TRBJ1-2; CDR3 protein: CASSWDRDGYTF
V gene: TRBV7-7; CDR3 length: 15; J gene: TRBJ2-2; CDR3 protein: CASSNRDSTPGELFF
V gene: TRBV5-1; CDR3 length: 14; J gene: TRBJ1-1; CDR3 protein: CASSSQTGNTEAFF
V gene: TRBV5-1; CDR3 length: 17; J gene: TRBJ1-5; CDR3 protein: CASSLDARVGINQPQHF
V gene: TRBV5-1; CDR3 length: 14; J gene: TRBJ1-5; CDR3 protein: CASSFGQGAQPQHF
V gene: TRBV7-9; CDR3 length: 15; J gene: TRBJ1-2; CDR3 protein: CASSVNRGTNYGYTF
V gene: TRBV11-2; CDR3 length: 14; J gene: TRBJ2-7; CDR3 protein: CASSPTDSHYEQYF
V gene: TRBV29-1; CDR3 length: 13; J gene: TRBJ1-1; CDR3 protein: CSVLQGLNTEAFF
V gene: TRBV7-9; CDR3 length: 11; J gene: TRBJ1-1; CDR3 protein: CASRKTDEAFF
V gene: TRBV30; CDR3 length: 14; J gene: TRBJ1-1; CDR3 protein: CAWADRVKRSEAFF
V gene: TRBV5-1; CDR3 length: 20; J gene: TRBJ2-3; CDR3 protein: CASSKGLAGIPSSGADTQYF
V gene: TRBV3-1/TRBV3-2; CDR3 length: 16; J gene: TRBJ1-1; CDR3 protein: CASSQDPQGVNTEAFF
V gene: TRBV19; CDR3 length: 12; J gene: TRBJ1-2; CDR3 protein: CASSDRASGYTF
V gene: TRBV27; CDR3 length: 15; J gene: TRBJ2-7; CDR3 protein: CASSFLRGNSYEQYF
V gene: TRBV5-1; CDR3 length: 19; J gene: TRBJ2-3; CDR3 protein: CASSLGRQGVGTSTDTQYF
V gene: TRBV18; CDR3 length: 14; J gene: TRBJ2-7; CDR3 protein: CASSPSLAGYEQYF
V gene: TRBV18; CDR3 length: 15; J gene: TRBJ2-7; CDR3 protein: CASSPQRQGFHEQYF
V gene: TRBV7-2; CDR3 length: 15; J gene: TRBJ2-1; CDR3 protein: CASSLVSASYNEQFF